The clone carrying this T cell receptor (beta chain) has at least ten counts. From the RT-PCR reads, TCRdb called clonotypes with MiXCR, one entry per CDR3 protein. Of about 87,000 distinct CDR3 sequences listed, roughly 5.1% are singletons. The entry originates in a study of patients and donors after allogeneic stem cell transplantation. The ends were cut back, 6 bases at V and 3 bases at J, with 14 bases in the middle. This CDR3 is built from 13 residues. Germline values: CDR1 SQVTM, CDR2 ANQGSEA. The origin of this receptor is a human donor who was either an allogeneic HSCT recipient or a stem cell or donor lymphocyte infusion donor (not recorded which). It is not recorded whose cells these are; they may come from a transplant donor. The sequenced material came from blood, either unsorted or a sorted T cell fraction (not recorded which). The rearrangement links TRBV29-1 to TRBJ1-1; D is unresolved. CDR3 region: CSVQAEIYTEAFF. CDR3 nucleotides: TGCAGCGTCCAGGCGGAGATTTACACTGAAGCTTTCTTT.